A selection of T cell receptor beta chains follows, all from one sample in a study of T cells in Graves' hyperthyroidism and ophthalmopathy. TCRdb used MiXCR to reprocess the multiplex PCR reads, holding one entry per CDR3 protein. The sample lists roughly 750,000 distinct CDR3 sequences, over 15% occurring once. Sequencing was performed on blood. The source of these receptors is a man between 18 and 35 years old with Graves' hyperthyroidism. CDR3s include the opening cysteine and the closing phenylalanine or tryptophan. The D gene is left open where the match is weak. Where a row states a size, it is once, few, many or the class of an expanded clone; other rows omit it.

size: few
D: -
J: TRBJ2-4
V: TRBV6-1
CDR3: CASSEGPTRISKNIQYF
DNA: TGTGCCAGCAGTGAAGGCCCTACCCGCATATCCAAAAACATTCAGTACTTC

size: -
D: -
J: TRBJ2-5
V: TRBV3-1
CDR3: CASSQGITQAVETQYF
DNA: TGTGCCAGCAGCCAAGGGATTACCCAGGCGGTAGAGACCCAGTACTTC

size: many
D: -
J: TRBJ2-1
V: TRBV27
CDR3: CASSLFGGGGSSYNEQFF
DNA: TGTGCCAGCAGTTTATTCGGGGGAGGCGGTAGCTCCTACAATGAGCAGTTCTTC

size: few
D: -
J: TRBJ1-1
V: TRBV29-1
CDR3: CSVSQTLNTEAFF
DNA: TGCAGCGTTTCACAGACGTTGAACACTGAAGCTTTCTTT

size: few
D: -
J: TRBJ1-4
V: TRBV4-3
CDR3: CASSQEGRGKLFF
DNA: TGCGCCAGCAGCCAAGAAGGGCGGGGAAAACTGTTTTTT

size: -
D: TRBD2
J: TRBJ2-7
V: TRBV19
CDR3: CASNSGLPYEQYF
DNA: TGTGCCAGTAATTCGGGACTACCCTACGAGCAGTACTTC

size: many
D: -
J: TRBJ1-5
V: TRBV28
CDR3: CASIGGMGQPQHF
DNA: TGTGCCAGCATTGGAGGGATGGGGCAGCCCCAGCATTTT

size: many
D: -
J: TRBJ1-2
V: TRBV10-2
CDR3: CASSETDWYTF
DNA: TGCGCCAGCAGTGAGACAGACTGGTACACCTTC

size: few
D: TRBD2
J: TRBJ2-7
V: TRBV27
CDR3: CASSPFTSATYEQYF
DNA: TGTGCCAGCAGCCCCTTCACTAGCGCGACCTACGAGCAGTACTTC

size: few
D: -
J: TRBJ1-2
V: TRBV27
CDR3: CASSNTRGLYGYTF
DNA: TGTGCCAGCAGTAACACAAGGGGCCTTTATGGCTACACCTTC

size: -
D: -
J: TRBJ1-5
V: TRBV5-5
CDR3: CASSLAGNWMDQPQHF
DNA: TGTGCCAGCAGCTTGGCCGGTAACTGGATGGATCAGCCCCAGCATTTT

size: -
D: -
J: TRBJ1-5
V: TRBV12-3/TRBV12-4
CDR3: CASSFAGHQPQHF
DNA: TGTGCCAGCAGTTTTGCTGGGCACCAGCCCCAGCATTTT

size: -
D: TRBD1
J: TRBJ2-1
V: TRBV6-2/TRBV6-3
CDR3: CASSLLQGARYNEQFF
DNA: TGTGCCAGCAGCCTCTTACAGGGGGCAAGGTACAATGAGCAGTTCTTC

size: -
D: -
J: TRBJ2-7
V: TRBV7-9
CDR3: CASSPAARTDEQYF
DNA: TGTGCCAGCAGCCCCGCAGCTAGAACGGACGAGCAGTACTTC

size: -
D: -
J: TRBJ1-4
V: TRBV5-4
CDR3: CASSLKPGLFANEKLFF
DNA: TGTGCCAGCAGCCTAAAACCAGGGCTCTTTGCTAATGAAAAACTGTTTTTT

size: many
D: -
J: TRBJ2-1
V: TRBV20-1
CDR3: CSARDWRFRHEQFF
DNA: TGCAGTGCTAGAGATTGGAGATTTCGCCATGAGCAGTTCTTC

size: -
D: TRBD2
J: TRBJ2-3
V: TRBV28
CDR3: CASSPSGSVTQYF
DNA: TGTGCCAGCAGCCCCAGCGGGAGTGTGACGCAGTATTTT

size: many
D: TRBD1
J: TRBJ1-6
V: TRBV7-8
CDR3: CASSLQGWSPLHF
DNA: TGTGCCAGCAGCCTACAGGGGTGGTCACCCCTCCACTTT

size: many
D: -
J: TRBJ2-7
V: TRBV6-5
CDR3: CASSYSAGLRLYEQYF
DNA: TGTGCCAGCAGTTACTCAGCAGGACTACGGCTATACGAGCAGTACTTC

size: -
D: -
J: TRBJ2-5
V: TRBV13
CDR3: CASNLGDQETQYF
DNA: TGTGCCAGCAACTTAGGTGATCAAGAGACCCAGTACTTC

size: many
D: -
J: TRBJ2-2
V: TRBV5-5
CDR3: CASSLAGTTGELFF
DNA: TGTGCCAGCAGCTTGGCGGGAACCACCGGGGAGCTGTTTTTT

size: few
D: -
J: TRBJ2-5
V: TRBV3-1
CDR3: CASSQGYGGVQETQYF
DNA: TGTGCCAGCAGCCAAGGTTATGGAGGTGTACAAGAGACCCAGTACTTC

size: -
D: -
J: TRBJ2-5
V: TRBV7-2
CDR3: CASSLERVLGETQYF
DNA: TGTGCCAGCAGCTTAGAGCGGGTCCTCGGGGAGACCCAGTACTTC

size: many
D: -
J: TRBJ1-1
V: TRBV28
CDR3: CASSIYPSEAFF
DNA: TGTGCCAGCAGTATTTACCCCTCTGAAGCTTTCTTT

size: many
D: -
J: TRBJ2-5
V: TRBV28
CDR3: CASSRGTAEAETQYF
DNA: TGTGCCAGCAGCCGCGGGACAGCCGAAGCAGAGACCCAGTACTTC

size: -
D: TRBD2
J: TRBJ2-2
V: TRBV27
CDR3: CASRLSGRSNTGELFF
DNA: TGTGCCAGCAGACTTAGCGGGAGAAGCAACACCGGGGAGCTGTTTTTT

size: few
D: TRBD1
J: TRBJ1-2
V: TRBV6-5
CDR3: CASSIRQGAVRRSGYTF
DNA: TGTGCCAGCAGTATTCGACAGGGGGCGGTCAGGCGCTCTGGCTACACCTTC

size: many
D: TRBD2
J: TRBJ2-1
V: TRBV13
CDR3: CASSSGLAGGPRHEQFF
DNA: TGTGCCAGCAGCTCAGGACTAGCGGGAGGGCCTAGACATGAGCAGTTCTTC

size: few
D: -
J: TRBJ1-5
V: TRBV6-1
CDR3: CASSYGPSNQPQHF
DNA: TGTGCCAGCAGTTATGGTCCTAGCAATCAGCCCCAGCATTTT